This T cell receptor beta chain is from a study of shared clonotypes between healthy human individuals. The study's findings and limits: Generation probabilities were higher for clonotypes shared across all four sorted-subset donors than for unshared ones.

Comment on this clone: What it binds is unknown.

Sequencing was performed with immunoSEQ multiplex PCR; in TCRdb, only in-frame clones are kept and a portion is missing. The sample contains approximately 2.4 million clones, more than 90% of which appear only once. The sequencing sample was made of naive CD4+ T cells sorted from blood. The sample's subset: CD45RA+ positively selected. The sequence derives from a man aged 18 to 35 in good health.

The CDR3: CASRDRGVSYEQYF. CDR3 bases: TGTGCCAGCAGGGACAGGGGGGTTTCCTACGAGCAGTACTTC. The chain is built from TRBV27 and TRBJ2-7; 10 positions match TRBD1. Per germline, CDR1 MNHEY and CDR2 SMNVEV (reference sequence). Unmatched junction bases numbered 3, after V lost 6 bases and J lost 1 base. The CDR3 loop spans 14 amino acids.